Presented here are 9 T cell receptor beta chains from one specimen sequenced in a study of the immune and genomic landscape of osteosarcoma. Osteosarcoma specimens were post-treatment primary, local recurrence and metastasis tumors from poor-prognosis patients. Here immunoSEQ multiplex PCR was the method, and the copy in TCRdb shows in-frame clones only, minus some. The sample records more than 8,000 clones, 60% to 85% being singletons. The sequenced sample consisted of osteosarcoma tumor tissue from the lung. The receptors were sampled from a human donor with osteosarcoma.

In this sample, this clone turned up a few times. V gene TRBV28 combines with J gene TRBJ2-2, with 7 bases lining up with TRBD1. Germline V gene lookup returns CDR1 MDHEN and CDR2 SYDVKM. V lost 6 bases to trimming and J lost 5 bases; unmatched junction nucleotides: 15. The CDR3 length is 17 residues. The CDR3: CASSLVGDRGRTGELFF. The CDR3, as DNA: TGTGCCAGCAGCCTCGTGGGGGACAGAGGGCGGACCGGGGAGCTGTTTTTT.

The chain joins TRBV7-9 to TRBJ2-5, with a weak D call TRBD1 (5 bases). Germline CDR1 reads SEHNR; CDR2 reads FQNEAQ (reference sequence). Trimming took 5 bases from V and 3 from J, leaving 16 bases between them. CDR3 size: 15 residues. DNA for the CDR3: TGTGCCAGCAGCCCTCGACAGTTCCGTAAAGAGACCCAGTACTTC. Translating gives CASSPRQFRKETQYF.

This clone has a handful of counts. The chain combines TRBV29-1 with TRBJ2-7; TRBD2 matches 10 bases. The CDR3 loop spans 13 amino acids. CDR1 and CDR2 from the germline V gene are SQVTM and ANQGSEA. After removal of 7 bases from V and 1 base from J, the junction contained 4 bases not matched to a gene. This CDR3 reads CSAILAGSYEQYF. CDR3 bases: TGCAGCGCAATACTAGCGGGATCCTACGAGCAGTACTTC.

This clone occurred once. The chain couples TRBV18 to TRBJ1-1, with a possible D match to TRBD1 (5 bases). Trimming cost V 4 bases and J 0 bases, with 18 bases left between them. In germline, CDR1 is KGHSH, CDR2 LQKENI. This CDR3 region has 17 residues. CDR3 DNA sequence: TGTGCCAGCTCACTAACGAGAGGGGCCACCATGAACACTGAAGCTTTCTTT. As protein: CASSLTRGATMNTEAFF.

J is TRBJ2-7 and V is TRBV7-8; no clear D. CDR3 length: 15 amino acids. V lost 1 base to trimming and J lost 3 bases, with 13 bases between them. The germline V gene encodes CDR1 SGHVS and CDR2 FQNEAQ. Here the CDR3 DNA reads TGTGCCAGCAGCTTAGGGTCCGGAGAGTTCTACGAGCAGTACTTC. It yields the protein CASSLGSGEFYEQYF.

This clone was seen once. The rearrangement links TRBV2 to TRBJ1-1; 9 nucleotides agree with TRBD1. The length of the CDR3 is 14 residues. CDR1 SNHLY and CDR2 FYNNEI come from the germline V gene. V lost 4 bases, J lost 5 bases, and 5 bases stayed unmatched. The CDR3 reads CASSGTGVETEAFF. The CDR3 DNA reads as TGTGCCAGCAGTGGGACAGGGGTCGAGACTGAAGCTTTCTTT.

This clone was counted between two and nine times. The chain joins TRBV27 to TRBJ2-7; a weak D match, TRBD2 (6 bases). CDR1 MNHEY and CDR2 SMNVEV come from the germline V gene (reference sequence). The germline V and J ends were trimmed by 5 bases and 5 bases, with 19 bases remaining between them. The length of the CDR3 is 15 residues. The CDR3 region has the DNA TGTGCCAGCAGTCCTCCAGGCGAGGGGAGGAACGAGCAGTACTTC. Its protein product is CASSPPGEGRNEQYF.

The chain has TRBV6-1 and TRBJ2-1, with 9 bases matching TRBD2. Germline V gene sequence: CDR1 MNHNS, CDR2 SASEGT. The CDR3 has 14 amino acids. Germline trimming cut 3 bases from V and 8 bases from J; bases unmatched to any gene: 5. The CDR3 sequence is CASSEREGPHEQFF. CDR3 nucleotide sequence: TGTGCCAGCAGTGAGCGGGAGGGCCCGCATGAGCAGTTCTTC.

The CDR3 loop is CASSLEAAGNTIYF. The CDR3 DNA sequence: TGTGCCAGCAGTTTAGAGGCCGCTGGAAACACCATATATTTT. This chain connects TRBV27 to TRBJ1-3; D uncertain. The CDR3 is 14 residues long. Trimming stripped 2 bases from V and 2 bases from J, with 7 bases between. Per the germline V gene, CDR1 is MNHEY and CDR2 is SMNVEV (reference sequence).